The sample holds a few counts of the clone carrying this T cell receptor (beta chain). Its antigen remains unknown. The data belong to a study of response to subunit inactivated influenza vaccine. Each CDR3 protein is one row after TCRdb ran MiXCR on the RT-PCR reads. This table holds 400,000 to 650,000 distinct CDR3 sequences, 6% to 9% found once. Study-wide results and caveats: Each seasonal flu vaccination may recruit only limited new T cells, authors suggested.

The V end lost 6 bases, the J end lost 4 bases, and 7 bases lay between the germline ends. The CDR3 is 11 residues long. The source was PBMCs from blood, collected less than 30 months after vaccination. The chain is built from TRBV12-3 or TRBV12-4 and TRBJ2-7; D uncertain. The origin of this receptor is a man aged 50 to 69 who received an inactivated influenza vaccine. The CDR3 loop is CASRDFYEQYF. CDR3 DNA: TGTGCCAGCAGGGATTTTTACGAGCAGTACTTC.